One and the same sample provided the 24 T cell receptor beta chains below, sequenced in a study of T cells in Graves' hyperthyroidism and ophthalmopathy. Researchers took RNA transcripts and amplified the TCR beta CDR3 regions from them. A first-round RT-PCR of the TCR CDR3 used the HTBI primer set. TCRdb analysed the multiplex PCR reads with MiXCR anew, one entry per CDR3 protein. The sample has hundreds of thousands of distinct CDR3 sequences; roughly an eighth are singletons. Sequenced material: blood. The receptors here all came from a woman between 40 and 55 years old with Graves' ophthalmopathy.

This clonotype showed up many times. The gene calls are TRBV11-2 and TRBJ2-3; TRBD2 matches 11 bases. The CDR3 consists of 20 residues. The germline V gene has CDR1 SGHAT and CDR2 FQNNGV. J was trimmed by 0 bases and V by 5 bases; bases with no gene match: 16. Written as DNA, the CDR3 is TGTGCCAGCAGCACCCCTAGCGGGGGGAACTCCCAATCTAGCACAGATACGCAGTATTTT. Translated: CASSTPSGGNSQSSTDTQYF.

The chain is built from TRBV3-1 and TRBJ2-5; 12 bases fit TRBD2. This CDR3 comprises 16 residues. The germline V gene encodes CDR1 LGHDT and CDR2 YNNKEL (reference sequence). J gave up 5 bases and V 4 bases, and 8 bases lay outside the gene matches. The CDR3: CASSPGLAGMGETQYF. CDR3 nucleotides: TGTGCCAGCAGCCCCGGACTAGCGGGGATGGGGGAGACCCAGTACTTC.

There are a few counts of this clonotype. This chain links TRBV6-1 with TRBJ1-5; tentatively, D is TRBD1 (5 bases). Trimming removed 6 bases at V and 7 bases at J, with 16 bases between. The CDR3 is made up of 14 amino acids. Germline V gene sequence: CDR1 MNHNS, CDR2 SASEGT. The CDR3 loop is CASRDSLAGQPQHF. CDR3 DNA: TGTGCCAGCAGAGACAGTCTGGCGGGCCAGCCCCAGCATTTT.

This clonotype turned up a few times. The chain links TRBV20-1 to TRBJ2-7; 9 bases match TRBD1. With 6 bases clipped from V and 4 bases from J, the junction kept 13 bases outside the gene matches. The germline CDR1 and CDR2 sequences are DFQATT and SNEGSKA (reference sequence). This CDR3 spans 15 amino acids. This CDR3 is CSAFSTGTGMYEQYF. CDR3 DNA: TGCAGTGCCTTCTCAACCGGGACAGGGATGTACGAGCAGTACTTC.

This clonotype was observed many times. The rearrangement uses TRBV19 and TRBJ1-5, with D tentatively TRBD1 (6 bases). CDR1 and CDR2 (germline): LNHDA, SQIVND (reference sequence). This CDR3 region has 14 residues. Trimming cost V 7 bases and J 1 base, with 11 bases left between them. The DNA for the CDR3 is TGTGCCAGTAACGACAGGCGGAGCAATCAGCCCCAGCATTTT. This codes for CASNDRRSNQPQHF.

As DNA, the CDR3 is TGTGCCAGCTCACTTCAGCAGGGCCCTGGAAACACCATATATTTT. This encodes CASSLQQGPGNTIYF. The rearrangement links TRBV18 to TRBJ1-3, with D maybe TRBD1 (5 bases). CDR3 length equals 15 residues. V was pared by 4 bases and J by 2 bases, with 12 bases between. The germline V gene has CDR1 KGHSH and CDR2 LQKENI.

This clonotype was recorded at least ten times. V is TRBV20-1 and J is TRBJ1-1; D unresolved. V shed 2 bases and J shed 4 bases, with 14 bases lying between them. From germline, CDR1 is DFQATT and CDR2 SNEGSKA (reference sequence). The CDR3 is 14 amino acids. The CDR3 bases are TGCAGTGCTAGAAGCCGCGGAGATGTCACTGAAGCTTTCTTT. It specifies CSARSRGDVTEAFF.

This rearrangement joins TRBV30 to TRBJ1-1; D is unclear. Germline V lookup: CDR1 GTSNPN, CDR2 SVGIG (reference sequence). The CDR3 is 13 amino acids. Trimming took 1 base from V and 9 from J, leaving 15 bases between them. The CDR3 nucleotides are TGTGCCTGGAGTGGTGGATTGTCGGCAAAAGCTTTCTTT. Protein: CAWSGGLSAKAFF.

In this sample, this clonotype turned up many times. The CDR3: CSVEVSGNADTQYF. The CDR3 DNA follows: TGCAGCGTTGAAGTGAGCGGGAATGCAGATACGCAGTATTTT. The chain is built from TRBV29-1 and TRBJ2-3; TRBD2 agrees at 7 bases. V lost 1 base to trimming and J lost 4 bases; unmatched junction nucleotides: 5. Germline loops: CDR1 SQVTM, CDR2 ANQGSEA. This CDR3 region has 14 residues.

This clonotype occurred many times. V usage is TRBV7-2 and J usage is TRBJ2-3, with D uncertain. Germline CDR1 is SGHTA and CDR2 is FQGNSA. This CDR3 is built from 15 residues. Trimming shortened V by 5 bases and J by 0 bases, and 12 bases separated the two germline ends. The CDR3 spells CASSPRVRSTDTQYF. In DNA form, the CDR3 reads TGTGCCAGCAGCCCTAGGGTTCGGAGCACAGATACGCAGTATTTT.

In its sample, this clonotype was seen many times. V gene TRBV7-9 combines with J gene TRBJ2-5; D tentatively reads TRBD1 or TRBD2 (5 bases each). V dropped 6 bases and J dropped 2 bases, with 16 bases sitting between them. The CDR3 is 15 residues long. The germline V gene encodes CDR1 SEHNR and CDR2 FQNEAQ (reference sequence). The CDR3 DNA sequence: TGTGCCAGCAGTCGCTGGGTGGGGGAACAAGAGACCCAGTACTTC. Translation gives CASSRWVGEQETQYF.

This clonotype has ten or more counts. This chain joins TRBV27 and TRBJ2-1, with 8 bases lining up with TRBD1. This CDR3 is 16 amino acids long. J was trimmed by 5 bases and V by 5 bases; bases with no gene match: 11. Looked up from germline, CDR1 is MNHEY and CDR2 is SMNVEV (reference sequence). The CDR3 loop reads CASSPSGGEIHNEQFF. CDR3 nucleotide sequence: TGTGCCAGCAGTCCCTCAGGGGGCGAAATCCACAATGAGCAGTTCTTC.

This clonotype has only a few counts. The chain recombines TRBV11-2 with TRBJ1-1; D may be TRBD1 (6 bases). This CDR3 comprises 14 residues. Germline V CDR1 and CDR2: SGHAT, FQNNGV. V dropped 7 bases and J dropped 4 bases, with 16 bases sitting between them. Written as DNA, the CDR3 is TGTGCCAGCACCAAGGGGTTAGGGGGCACTGAAGCTTTCTTT. Protein sequence: CASTKGLGGTEAFF.

This clonotype appeared once. With a much larger clone just one base away, this may be a read error. This rearrangement joins TRBV28 to TRBJ1-1; D is possibly TRBD1 (6 bases). CDR3 length: 13 amino acids. Trimming stripped 6 bases from V and 11 bases from J, with 19 bases between. Germline V lookup: CDR1 MDHEN, CDR2 SYDVKM. CDR3 in DNA: TGTGCCAGCAGCCTGGGGGGGCGGGGGCAGGCTTTCTTT. Translating it yields CASSLGGRGQAFF.

There are many counts of this clonotype. The chain employs TRBV5-1 and TRBJ2-7; D gene unclear. This CDR3 comprises 14 residues. Germline assignment: CDR1 SGHRS and CDR2 YFSETQ. Trimming cost V 6 bases and J 0 bases, with 13 bases left between them. The CDR3 DNA is TGCGCCAGCAACCCACGAGGCAGCTCCTACGAGCAGTACTTC. Its protein product is CASNPRGSSYEQYF.

This clonotype was seen ten or more times. This rearrangement joins TRBV28 to TRBJ2-3; TRBD2 matches at 11 bases. The CDR3 extends over 16 amino acids. Germline loops: CDR1 MDHEN, CDR2 SYDVKM. The ends lost 6 bases at V and 2 bases at J; junction bases unmatched: 7. The CDR3 protein is CASSYKTSGDTDTQYF. CDR3 sequence (DNA): TGTGCCAGCAGCTATAAGACTAGCGGGGACACAGATACGCAGTATTTT.

This chain connects TRBV3-1 to TRBJ2-7, with no clear D. Trimming took off 10 bases at V and 9 bases at J, with 16 bases between the two ends. The germline gives CDR1 LGHDT, CDR2 YNNKEL (reference sequence). The CDR3 covers 11 residues. The DNA of the CDR3 is TGTGCCACCAGTGATTTTGAAGGGCAGTACTTC. Translated, it gives CATSDFEGQYF.

The rearrangement uses TRBV5-5 and TRBJ2-7; D is undetermined. This CDR3 is 15 amino acids long. CDR1 is SGHKS and CDR2 is YYEKEE in the germline V gene (reference sequence). V lost 4 bases and J 0 bases, leaving 14 bases between the germline ends. CDR3 nucleotide sequence: TGTGCCAGCAGCCCCTTCGCAGGTTCCTCCTACGAGCAGTACTTC. This translates into CASSPFAGSSYEQYF.

This clonotype was counted at least ten times. This chain joins TRBV3-1 and TRBJ2-1, with 10 bases identical to TRBD2. Looked up from germline, CDR1 is LGHDT and CDR2 is YNNKEL (reference sequence). Unmatched junction bases numbered 6, after V lost 3 bases and J lost 10 bases. The CDR3 covers 14 residues. The DNA of the CDR3 is TGTGCCAGCAGCCAGTCACCGGGACTAGCGGAGCAGTTCTTC. Its protein is CASSQSPGLAEQFF.

The DNA of the CDR3 is TGTGCCAGCTCAGCGGACAGGGCTGGATCACCCCTCCACTTT. Amino acid sequence: CASSADRAGSPLHF. The genes are TRBV18 and TRBJ1-6; 8 bases are shared with TRBD1. From germline, CDR1 is KGHSH and CDR2 LQKENI. V lost 5 bases, J lost 10 bases, and 7 bases stayed unmatched. This CDR3 region has 14 residues.

This clonotype has a count of ten or more. This chain links TRBV6-5 with TRBJ2-7; 8 nucleotides line up with TRBD2. The junction had 5 bases not matched to a gene; V was cut back by 2 bases and J by 2 bases. The CDR3 runs to 15 residues. Germline lookup yields CDR1 MNHEY and CDR2 SVGAGI. This chain's CDR3 is CASSYQRRGAYEQYF. Here the CDR3 DNA reads TGTGCCAGCAGTTACCAACGGCGGGGGGCCTACGAGCAGTACTTC.

This clonotype was detected ten times or more. V gene TRBV29-1 combines with J gene TRBJ2-7; unclear D gene. The CDR3 totals 10 residues. Germline V gene data show CDR1 as SQVTM and CDR2 as ANQGSEA. The ends were cut back, 7 bases at V and 7 bases at J, with 11 bases in the middle. The CDR3 sequence: CSAGREEQYF. CDR3 in DNA: TGCAGCGCTGGAAGAGAAGAGCAGTACTTC.

This clonotype was seen at least ten times. The chain links TRBV28 to TRBJ1-2, with D maybe TRBD1 (5 bases). The V end was cut by 5 bases, the J end by 1 base, with 11 bases between. Germline V gene lookup returns CDR1 MDHEN and CDR2 SYDVKM. The CDR3 is 14 residues long. The CDR3 DNA follows: TGTGCCAGCAGTACGGCTCAGGGTAACTATGGCTACACCTTC. Residues: CASSTAQGNYGYTF.

J is TRBJ1-1 and V is TRBV18; D may be TRBD1 (6 bases). Trimming removed 6 bases at V and 0 bases at J, with 26 bases between. This CDR3 has 19 amino acids. Germline V CDR1 and CDR2: KGHSH, LQKENI. CDR3 sequence reads: CASSPKGGARKIMNTEAFF. Written as DNA, the CDR3 is TGTGCCAGCTCTCCCAAGGGGGGGGCCCGTAAAATAATGAACACTGAAGCTTTCTTT.